The source of this TCR beta chain is a study of control samples from healthy donors and cancer patients. Germline CDR1 reads LNHDA; CDR2 reads SQIVND (reference sequence). Trimming stripped 10 bases from V and 2 bases from J, with 18 bases between. This CDR3 is built from 14 residues. Sequenced by immunoSEQ multiplex PCR; TCRdb stores in-frame clones only, minus some. The profile shows about 180,000 clones, 90% of them singletons. The rearrangement uses TRBV19 and TRBJ2-7; no clear D. This sequence was found in a woman aged 45-59 years in good health. Sequencing was carried out using blood. CDR3 bases: TGTGCCACCACGACACTCTACCCACCCTACGAGCAGTACTTC. Amino acid sequence: CATTTLYPPYEQYF.